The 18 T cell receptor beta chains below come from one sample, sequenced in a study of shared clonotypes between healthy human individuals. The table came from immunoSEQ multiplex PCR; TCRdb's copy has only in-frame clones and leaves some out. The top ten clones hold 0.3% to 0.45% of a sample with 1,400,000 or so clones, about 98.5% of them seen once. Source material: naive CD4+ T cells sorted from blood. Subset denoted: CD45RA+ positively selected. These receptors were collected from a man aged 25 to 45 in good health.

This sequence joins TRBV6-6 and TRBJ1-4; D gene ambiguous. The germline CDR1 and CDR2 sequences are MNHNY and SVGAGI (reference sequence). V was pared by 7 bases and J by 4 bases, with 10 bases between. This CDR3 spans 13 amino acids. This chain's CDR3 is CASKPSGNEKLFF. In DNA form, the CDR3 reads TGTGCCAGCAAGCCGTCGGGTAATGAAAAACTGTTTTTT.

The CDR3 nucleotides are TGTGCCAGCAGTGTGGCGACCTACGGGAGCTCCTACAATGAGCAGTTCTTC. Encoded protein: CASSVATYGSSYNEQFF. This chain uses TRBV6-4 with TRBJ2-1; TRBD2 is a possible D gene (6 bases). Germline V gene lookup returns CDR1 MRHNA and CDR2 SNTAGT. The CDR3 extends over 17 amino acids. The V and J ends lost 4 bases and 0 bases respectively, with 16 bases between them.

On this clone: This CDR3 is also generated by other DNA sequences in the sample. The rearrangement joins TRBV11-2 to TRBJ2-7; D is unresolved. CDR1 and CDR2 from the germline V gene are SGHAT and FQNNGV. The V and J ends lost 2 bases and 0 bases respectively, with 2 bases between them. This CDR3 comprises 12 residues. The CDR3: CASSLTSYEQYF. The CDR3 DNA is TGTGCCAGCAGCTTAACCTCCTACGAGCAGTACTTC.

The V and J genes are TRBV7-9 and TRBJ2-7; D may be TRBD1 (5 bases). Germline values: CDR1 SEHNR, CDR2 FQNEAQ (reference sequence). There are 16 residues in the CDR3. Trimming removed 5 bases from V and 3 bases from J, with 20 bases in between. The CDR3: CASSQAWGSHFYEQYF. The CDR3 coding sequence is TGTGCCAGCAGCCAAGCTTGGGGCAGTCATTTCTACGAGCAGTACTTC.

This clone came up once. CDR3 sequence reads: CASSLDVAGVGTQYF. The CDR3 coding sequence is TGTGCCAGCAGCTTAGATGTGGCAGGGGTTGGTACGCAGTATTTT. The gene calls are TRBV11-2 and TRBJ2-3, with D possibly being TRBD1 (6 bases). This CDR3 region has 15 residues. Trimming left V 0 bases short and J 8 bases short, with 15 bases between. The germline CDR1 and CDR2 sequences are SGHAT and FQNNGV.

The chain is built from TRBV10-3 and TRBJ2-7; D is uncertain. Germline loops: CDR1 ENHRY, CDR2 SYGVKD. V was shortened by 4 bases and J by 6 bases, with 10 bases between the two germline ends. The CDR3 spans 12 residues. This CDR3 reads CAISVQVGEQYF. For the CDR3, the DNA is TGTGCCATCAGTGTTCAGGTTGGCGAGCAGTACTTC.

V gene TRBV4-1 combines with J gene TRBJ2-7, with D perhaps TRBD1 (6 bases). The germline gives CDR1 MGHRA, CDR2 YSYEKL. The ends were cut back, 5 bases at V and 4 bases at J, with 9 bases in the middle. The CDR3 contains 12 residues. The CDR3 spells CASSAQGYEQYF. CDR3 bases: TGCGCCAGCAGCGCCCAGGGGTACGAGCAGTACTTC.

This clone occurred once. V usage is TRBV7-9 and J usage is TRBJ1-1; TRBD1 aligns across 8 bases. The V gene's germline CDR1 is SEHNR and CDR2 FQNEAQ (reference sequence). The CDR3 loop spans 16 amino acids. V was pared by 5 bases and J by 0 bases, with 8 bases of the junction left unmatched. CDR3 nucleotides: TGTGCCAGCAGCCGAATGACAGGGGCTCTGAACACTGAAGCTTTCTTT. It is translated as CASSRMTGALNTEAFF.

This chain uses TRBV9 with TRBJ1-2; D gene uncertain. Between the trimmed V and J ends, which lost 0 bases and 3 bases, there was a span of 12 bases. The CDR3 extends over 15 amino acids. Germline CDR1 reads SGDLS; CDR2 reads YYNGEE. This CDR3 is CASSVDPTSYYGYTF. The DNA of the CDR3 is TGTGCCAGCAGCGTAGATCCCACATCGTACTATGGCTACACCTTC.

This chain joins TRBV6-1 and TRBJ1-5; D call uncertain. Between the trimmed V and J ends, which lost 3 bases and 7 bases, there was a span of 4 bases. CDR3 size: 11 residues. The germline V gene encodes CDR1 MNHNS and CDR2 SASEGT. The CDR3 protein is CASSDGQPQHF. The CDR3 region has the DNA TGTGCCAGCAGTGATGGACAGCCCCAGCATTTT.

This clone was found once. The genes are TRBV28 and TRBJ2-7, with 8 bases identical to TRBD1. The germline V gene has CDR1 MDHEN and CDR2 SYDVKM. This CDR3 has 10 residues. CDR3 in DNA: TGTGCGACAGGGGTCTACGAGCAGTACTTC. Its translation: CATGVYEQYF.

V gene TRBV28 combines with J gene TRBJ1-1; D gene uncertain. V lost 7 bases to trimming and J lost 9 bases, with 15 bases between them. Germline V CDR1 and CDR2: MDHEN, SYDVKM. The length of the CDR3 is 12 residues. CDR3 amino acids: CASTVPSKQAFF. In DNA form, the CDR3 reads TGTGCCAGCACGGTACCCTCAAAGCAAGCTTTCTTT.

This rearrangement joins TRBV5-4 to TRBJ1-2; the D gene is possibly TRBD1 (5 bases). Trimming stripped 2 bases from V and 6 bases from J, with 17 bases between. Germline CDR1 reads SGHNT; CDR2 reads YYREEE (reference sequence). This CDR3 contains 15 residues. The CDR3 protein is CASSFPGPRIDGYTF. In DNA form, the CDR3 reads TGTGCCAGCAGCTTCCCGGGACCTCGGATCGATGGCTACACCTTC.

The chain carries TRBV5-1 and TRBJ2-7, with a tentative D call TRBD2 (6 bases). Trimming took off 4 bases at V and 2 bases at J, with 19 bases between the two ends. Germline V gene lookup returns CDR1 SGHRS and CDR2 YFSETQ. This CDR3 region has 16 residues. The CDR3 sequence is CASSPKILAGTYEQYF. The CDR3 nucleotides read TGCGCCAGCAGCCCCAAAATACTCGCGGGGACCTACGAGCAGTACTTC.

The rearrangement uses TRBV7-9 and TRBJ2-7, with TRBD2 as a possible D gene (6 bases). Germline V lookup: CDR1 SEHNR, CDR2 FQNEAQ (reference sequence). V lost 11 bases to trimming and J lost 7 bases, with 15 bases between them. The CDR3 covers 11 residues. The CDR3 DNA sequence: TGTGCCGCTGCGGGGTCAGGGGAGCAGTACTTC. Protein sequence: CAAAGSGEQYF.

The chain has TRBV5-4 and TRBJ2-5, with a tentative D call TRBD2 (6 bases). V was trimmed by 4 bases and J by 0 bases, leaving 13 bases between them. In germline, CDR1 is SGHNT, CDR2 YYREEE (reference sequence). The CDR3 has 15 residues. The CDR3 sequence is CASSAGTSYQETQYF. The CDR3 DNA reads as TGTGCCAGCAGCGCCGGGACTTCGTACCAAGAGACCCAGTACTTC.

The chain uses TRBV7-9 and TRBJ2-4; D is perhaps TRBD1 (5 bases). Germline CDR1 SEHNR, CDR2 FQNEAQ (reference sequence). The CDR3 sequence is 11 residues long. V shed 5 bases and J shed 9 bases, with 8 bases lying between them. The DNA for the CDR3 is TGTGCCAGCAGCGCGGACACCATTCAGTACTTC. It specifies CASSADTIQYF. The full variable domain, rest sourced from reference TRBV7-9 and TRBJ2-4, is DTGVSQNPRHKITKRGQNVTFRCDPISEHNRLYWYRQTLGQGPEFLTYFQNEAQLEKSRLLSDRFSAERPKGSFSTLEIQRTEQGDSAMYLCASSADTIQYFGAGTRLSVL.

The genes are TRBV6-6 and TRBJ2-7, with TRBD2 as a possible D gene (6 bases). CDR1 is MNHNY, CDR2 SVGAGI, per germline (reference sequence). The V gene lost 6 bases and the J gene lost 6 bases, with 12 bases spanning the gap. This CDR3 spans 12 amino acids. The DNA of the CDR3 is TGTGCCAGCAGCCTAACTAGCAGCGAGCAGTACTTC. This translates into CASSLTSSEQYF.